The clone carrying this TCR beta chain was seen many times. TCRdb reanalysed the 5' RACE reads using MiXCR and keeps one entry per CDR3 protein. The sample has roughly 70,000 distinct CDR3 sequences, about 4% seen once. This CDR3 spans 14 amino acids. With 1 base removed from V and 6 bases from J, the gap between germline ends came to 11 bases. Germline CDR1 reads SGHTA; CDR2 reads FQGNSA. The sample is drawn from a study of neurological immune-mediated disorders. A total of 2 million PBMCs stored at -80 degrees C provided the unsorted libraries. Source material: PBMCs. The J gene is TRBJ2-3, the V gene TRBV7-2; TRBD2 is a possible D gene (6 bases). This receptor was taken from a young man with multiple sclerosis. CDR3 DNA: TGTGCCAGCAGCTTAGTGCGGGGCAAGGATACGCAGTATTTT. The encoded protein is CASSLVRGKDTQYF. Complete variable domain (other parts from reference TRBV7-2 and TRBJ2-3): GAGVSQSPSNKVTEKGKDVELRCDPISGHTALYWYRQSLGQGLEFLIYFQGNSAPDKSGLPSDRFSAERTGGSVSTLTIQRTQQEDSAVYLCASSLVRGKDTQYFGPGTRLTVL.